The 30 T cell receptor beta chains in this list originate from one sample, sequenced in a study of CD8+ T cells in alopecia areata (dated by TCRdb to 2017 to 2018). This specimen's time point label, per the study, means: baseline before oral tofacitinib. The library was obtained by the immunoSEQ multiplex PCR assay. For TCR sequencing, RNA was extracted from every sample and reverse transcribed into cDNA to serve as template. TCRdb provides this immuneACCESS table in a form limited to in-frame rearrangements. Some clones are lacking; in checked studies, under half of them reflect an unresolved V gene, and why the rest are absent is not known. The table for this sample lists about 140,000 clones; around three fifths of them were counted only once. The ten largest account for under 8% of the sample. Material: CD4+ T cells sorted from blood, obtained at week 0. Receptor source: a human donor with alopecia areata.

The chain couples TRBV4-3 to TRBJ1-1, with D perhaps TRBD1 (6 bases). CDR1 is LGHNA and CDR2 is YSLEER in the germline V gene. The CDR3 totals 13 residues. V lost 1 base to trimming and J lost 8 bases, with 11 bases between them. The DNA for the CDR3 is TGCGCCAGCAGCCAAGTCGGGGGGCCCGAAGCTTTCTTT. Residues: CASSQVGGPEAFF.

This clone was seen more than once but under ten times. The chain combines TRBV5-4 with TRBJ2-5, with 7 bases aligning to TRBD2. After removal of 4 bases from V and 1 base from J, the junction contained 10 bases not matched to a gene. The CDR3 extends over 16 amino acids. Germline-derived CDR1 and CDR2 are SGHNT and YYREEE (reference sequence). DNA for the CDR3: TGTGCCAGCAGCCCGTCTAGCGGCGCCTTCCAAGAGACCCAGTACTTC. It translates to CASSPSSGAFQETQYF.

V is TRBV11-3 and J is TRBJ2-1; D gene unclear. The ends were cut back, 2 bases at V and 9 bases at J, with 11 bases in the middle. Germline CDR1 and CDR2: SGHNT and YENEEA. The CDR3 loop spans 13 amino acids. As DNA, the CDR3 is TGTGCCAGCAGCTTATCCCTCACACGTGAGCAGTTCTTC. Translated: CASSLSLTREQFF.

The CDR3 DNA follows: TGTGCCAGCAGTGCCGGTCCGCCAAGGACCGGGGAGCTGTTTTTT. This gives the protein CASSAGPPRTGELFF. The chain employs TRBV25-1 and TRBJ2-2, with D uncertain. This CDR3 is built from 15 residues. Trimming shortened V by 4 bases and J by 5 bases, and 14 bases separated the two germline ends. Germline V gives CDR1 MGHDK, CDR2 SYGVNS. Filled out from reference TRBV25-1 and TRBJ2-2, the complete variable domain reads EADIYQTPRYLVIGTGKKITLECSQTMGHDKMYWYQQDPGMELHLIHYSYGVNSTEKGDLSSESTVSRIRTEHFPLTLESARPSHTSQYLCASSAGPPRTGELFFGEGSRLTVL.

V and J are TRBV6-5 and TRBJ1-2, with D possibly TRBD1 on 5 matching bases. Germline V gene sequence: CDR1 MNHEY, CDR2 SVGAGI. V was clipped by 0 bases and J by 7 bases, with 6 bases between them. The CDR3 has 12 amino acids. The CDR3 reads CASSYSGGGYTF. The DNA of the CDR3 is TGTGCCAGCAGTTACTCGGGGGGTGGCTACACCTTC.

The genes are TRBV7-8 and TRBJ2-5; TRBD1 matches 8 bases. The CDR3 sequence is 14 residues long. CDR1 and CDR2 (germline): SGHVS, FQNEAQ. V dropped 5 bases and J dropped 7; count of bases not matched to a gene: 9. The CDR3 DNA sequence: TGTGCCAGCAGCCGGGACAGGACGTTTGGGACCCAGTACTTC. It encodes CASSRDRTFGTQYF.

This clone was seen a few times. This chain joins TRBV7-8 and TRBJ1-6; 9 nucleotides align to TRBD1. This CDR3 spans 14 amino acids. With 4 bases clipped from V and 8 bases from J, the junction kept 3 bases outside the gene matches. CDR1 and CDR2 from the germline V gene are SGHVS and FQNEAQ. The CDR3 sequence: CASSSRDRDSPLHF. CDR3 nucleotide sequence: TGTGCCAGCAGCTCCCGGGACAGGGATTCACCCCTCCACTTT.

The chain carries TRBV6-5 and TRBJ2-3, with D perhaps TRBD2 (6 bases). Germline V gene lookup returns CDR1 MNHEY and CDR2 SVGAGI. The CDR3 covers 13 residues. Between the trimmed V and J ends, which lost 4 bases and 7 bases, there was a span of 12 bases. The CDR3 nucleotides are TGTGCCAGCAGTTCGGGACTGGTGAATACGCAGTATTTT. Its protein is CASSSGLVNTQYF.

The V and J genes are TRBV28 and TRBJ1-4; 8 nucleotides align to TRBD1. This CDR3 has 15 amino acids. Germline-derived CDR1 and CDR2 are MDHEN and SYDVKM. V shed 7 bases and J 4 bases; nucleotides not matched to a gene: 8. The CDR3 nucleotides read TGTGCCAGCACCGCCGGGACAGGCCTTAATGAAAAACTGTTTTTT. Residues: CASTAGTGLNEKLFF.

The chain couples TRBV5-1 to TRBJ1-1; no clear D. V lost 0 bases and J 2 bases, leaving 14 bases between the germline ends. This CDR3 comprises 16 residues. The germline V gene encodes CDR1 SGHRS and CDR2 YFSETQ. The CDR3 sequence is CASSLVGRDYNTEAFF. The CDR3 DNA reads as TGCGCCAGCAGCTTGGTGGGGAGGGATTATAACACTGAAGCTTTCTTT.

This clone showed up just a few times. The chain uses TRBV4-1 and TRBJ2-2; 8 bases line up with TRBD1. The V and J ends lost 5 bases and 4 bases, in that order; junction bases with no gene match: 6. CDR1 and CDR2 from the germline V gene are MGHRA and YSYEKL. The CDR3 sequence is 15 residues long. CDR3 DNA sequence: TGCGCCAGCAGCGCGGACAGGGCGATCACCGGGGAGCTGTTTTTT. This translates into CASSADRAITGELFF.

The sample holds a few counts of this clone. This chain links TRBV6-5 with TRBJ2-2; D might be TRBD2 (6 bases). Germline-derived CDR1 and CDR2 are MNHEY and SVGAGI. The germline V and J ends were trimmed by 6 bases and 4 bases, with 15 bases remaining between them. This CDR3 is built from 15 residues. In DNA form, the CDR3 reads TGTGCCAGCAGATCCGGGGGAAGGCCCACCGGGGAGCTGTTTTTT. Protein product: CASRSGGRPTGELFF.

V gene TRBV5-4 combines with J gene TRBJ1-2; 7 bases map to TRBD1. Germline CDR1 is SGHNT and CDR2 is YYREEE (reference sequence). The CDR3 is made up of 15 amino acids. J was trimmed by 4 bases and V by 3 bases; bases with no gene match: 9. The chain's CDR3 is CASSYGATGLYGYTF. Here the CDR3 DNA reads TGTGCCAGCAGCTATGGGGCGACAGGGCTCTATGGCTACACCTTC.

The CDR3 DNA reads TGTGCCAGCCTCTGGTTGGGCAAAGAGACCCAGTACTTC. It yields the protein CASLWLGKETQYF. The chain recombines TRBV2 with TRBJ2-5; the D is unclear. CDR3 length: 13 amino acids. Germline V gene lookup returns CDR1 SNHLY and CDR2 FYNNEI. Deletions cut 8 bases from V and 3 bases from J, with 13 bases between.

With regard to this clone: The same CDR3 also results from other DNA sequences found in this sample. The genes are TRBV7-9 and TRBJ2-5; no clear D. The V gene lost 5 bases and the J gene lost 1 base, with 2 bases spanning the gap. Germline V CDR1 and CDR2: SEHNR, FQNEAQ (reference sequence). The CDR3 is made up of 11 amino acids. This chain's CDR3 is CASSLQETQYF. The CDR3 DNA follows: TGTGCCAGCAGCCTCCAAGAGACCCAGTACTTC.

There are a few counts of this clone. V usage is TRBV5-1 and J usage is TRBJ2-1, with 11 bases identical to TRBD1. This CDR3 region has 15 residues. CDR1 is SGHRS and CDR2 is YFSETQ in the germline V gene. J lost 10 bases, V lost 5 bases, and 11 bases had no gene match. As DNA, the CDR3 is TGCGCCAGCAGACAGGGGACAGGGGGTTCGACGGAGCAGTTCTTC. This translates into CASRQGTGGSTEQFF.

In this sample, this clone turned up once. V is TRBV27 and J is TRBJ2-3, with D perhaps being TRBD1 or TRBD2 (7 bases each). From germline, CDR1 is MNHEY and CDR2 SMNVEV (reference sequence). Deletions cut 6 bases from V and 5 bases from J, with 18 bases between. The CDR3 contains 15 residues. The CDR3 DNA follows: TGTGCCAGCAGGAACATGACAGGGAGGGGAGATACGCAGTATTTT. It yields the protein CASRNMTGRGDTQYF.

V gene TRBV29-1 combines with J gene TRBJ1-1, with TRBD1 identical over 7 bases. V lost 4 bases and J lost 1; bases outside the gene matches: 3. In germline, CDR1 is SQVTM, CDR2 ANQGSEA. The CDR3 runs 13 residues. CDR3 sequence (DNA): TGCAGCGTTGTGAGGACAGGGAACACTGAAGCTTTCTTT. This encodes CSVVRTGNTEAFF.

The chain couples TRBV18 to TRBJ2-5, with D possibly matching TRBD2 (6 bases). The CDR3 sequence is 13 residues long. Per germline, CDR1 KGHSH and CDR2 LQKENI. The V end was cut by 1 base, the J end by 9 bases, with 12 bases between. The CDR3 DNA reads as TGTGCCAGCTCACCACAAACGGGGGAAGCCCAGTACTTC. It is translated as CASSPQTGEAQYF.

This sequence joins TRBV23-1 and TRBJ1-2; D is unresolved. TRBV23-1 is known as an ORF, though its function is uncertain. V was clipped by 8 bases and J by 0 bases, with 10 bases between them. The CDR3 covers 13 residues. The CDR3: CASGCRANYGYTF. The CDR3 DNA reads TGCGCCAGCGGATGCCGGGCTAACTATGGCTACACCTTC.

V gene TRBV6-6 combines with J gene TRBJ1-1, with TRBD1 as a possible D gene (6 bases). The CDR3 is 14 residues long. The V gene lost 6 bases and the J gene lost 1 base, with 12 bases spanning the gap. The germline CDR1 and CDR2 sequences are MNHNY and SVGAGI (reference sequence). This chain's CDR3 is CASSPIQGNTEAFF. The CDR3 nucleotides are TGTGCCAGCAGCCCGATACAGGGGAACACTGAAGCTTTCTTT.

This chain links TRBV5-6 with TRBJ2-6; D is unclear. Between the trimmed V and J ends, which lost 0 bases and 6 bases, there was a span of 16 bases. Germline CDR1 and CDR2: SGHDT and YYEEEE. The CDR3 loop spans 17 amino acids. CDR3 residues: CASSLEIRQIEANVLTF. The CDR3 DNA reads TGTGCCAGCAGCTTGGAAATCCGGCAAATTGAGGCCAACGTCCTGACTTTC.

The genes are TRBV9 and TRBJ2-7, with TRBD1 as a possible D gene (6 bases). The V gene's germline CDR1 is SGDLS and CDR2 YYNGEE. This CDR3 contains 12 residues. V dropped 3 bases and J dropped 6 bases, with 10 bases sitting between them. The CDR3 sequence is CASSAQGLEQYF. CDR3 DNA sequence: TGTGCCAGCAGCGCCCAGGGGCTCGAGCAGTACTTC.

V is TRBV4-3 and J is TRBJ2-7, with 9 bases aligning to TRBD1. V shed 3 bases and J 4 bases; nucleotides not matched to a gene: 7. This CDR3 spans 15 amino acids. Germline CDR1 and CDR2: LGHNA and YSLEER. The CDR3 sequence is CASSQSPGQGYEQYF. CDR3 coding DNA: TGCGCCAGCAGCCAGTCGCCGGGACAGGGTTACGAGCAGTACTTC.

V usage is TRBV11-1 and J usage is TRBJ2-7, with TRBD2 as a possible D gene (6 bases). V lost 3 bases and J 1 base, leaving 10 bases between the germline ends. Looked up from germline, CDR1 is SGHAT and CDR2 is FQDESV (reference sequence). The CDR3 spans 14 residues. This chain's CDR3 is CASSFLDYSYEQYF. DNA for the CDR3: TGTGCCAGCAGCTTCTTGGACTATTCCTACGAGCAGTACTTC.

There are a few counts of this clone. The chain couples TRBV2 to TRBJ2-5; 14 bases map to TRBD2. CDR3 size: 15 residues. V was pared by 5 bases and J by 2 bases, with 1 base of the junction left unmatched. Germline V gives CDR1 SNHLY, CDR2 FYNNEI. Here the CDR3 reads CASSWTSGGQETQYF. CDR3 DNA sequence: TGTGCCAGCAGTTGGACTAGCGGGGGGCAAGAGACCCAGTACTTC.

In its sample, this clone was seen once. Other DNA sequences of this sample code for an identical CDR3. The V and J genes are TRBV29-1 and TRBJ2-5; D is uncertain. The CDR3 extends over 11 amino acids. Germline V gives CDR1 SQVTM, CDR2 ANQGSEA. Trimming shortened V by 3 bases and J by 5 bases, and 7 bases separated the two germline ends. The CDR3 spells CSVEVGETQYF. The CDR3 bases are TGCAGCGTTGAGGTCGGGGAGACCCAGTACTTC.

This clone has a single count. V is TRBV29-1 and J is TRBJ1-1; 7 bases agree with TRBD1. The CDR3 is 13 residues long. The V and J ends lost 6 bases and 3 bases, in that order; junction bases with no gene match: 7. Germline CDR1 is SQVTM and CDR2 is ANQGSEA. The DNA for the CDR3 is TGCAGCGTCGTAACTACAGGGGACACTGAAGCTTTCTTT. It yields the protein CSVVTTGDTEAFF.

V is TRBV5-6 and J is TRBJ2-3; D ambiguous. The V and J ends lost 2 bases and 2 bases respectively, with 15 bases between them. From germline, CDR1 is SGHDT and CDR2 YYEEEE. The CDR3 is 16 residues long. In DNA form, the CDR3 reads TGTGCCAGCAGCTTCCCGGACGCCCCTTCCACAGATACGCAGTATTTT. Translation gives CASSFPDAPSTDTQYF.

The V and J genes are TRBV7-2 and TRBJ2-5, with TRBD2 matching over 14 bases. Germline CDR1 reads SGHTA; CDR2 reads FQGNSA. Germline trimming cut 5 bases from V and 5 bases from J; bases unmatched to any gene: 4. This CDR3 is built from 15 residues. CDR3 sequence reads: CASSARLAGGETQYF. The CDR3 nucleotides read TGTGCCAGCAGCGCCCGACTAGCGGGGGGGGAGACCCAGTACTTC.